Shown below are 30 T cell receptor beta chains from a single sample sequenced in a study of early T cells in non-severe SARS-CoV-2 infection. MiXCR, run by TCRdb on the 5' RACE reads, gives a single entry per CDR3 protein. In the table there are about 54,000 distinct CDR3 sequences, roughly 7.1% of which are singletons. The sample in question was whole blood, obtained at baseline. Receptors were obtained from an adult who was a healthcare worker with PCR-confirmed SARS-CoV-2 infection or an uninfected control (not recorded which).

This clonotype turned up a few times. The chain employs TRBV4-2 and TRBJ2-3, with TRBD2 matching over 10 bases. The CDR3 loop spans 19 amino acids. With V trimmed by 2 bases and J by 0 bases, 11 bases remained unmatched. CDR1 and CDR2 from the germline V gene are LGHNA and YNFKEQ. The CDR3 here is CASSQSMLAGVGSTDTQYF. DNA for the CDR3: TGTGCCAGCAGCCAATCCATGCTAGCGGGAGTGGGGAGCACAGATACGCAGTATTTT.

This clonotype was observed a handful of times. The V call is TRBV4-1, the J call TRBJ1-1; D is perhaps TRBD1 (6 bases). CDR3 length: 18 residues. The V and J ends lost 1 base and 0 bases respectively, with 18 bases between them. The germline gives CDR1 MGHRA, CDR2 YSYEKL. CDR3 sequence (DNA): TGCGCCAGCAGCCAAGGGAGATTAGGAGGGGGGATGAACACTGAAGCTTTCTTT. As protein: CASSQGRLGGGMNTEAFF.

This clonotype was seen many times. The chain is built from TRBV7-9 and TRBJ1-5; D is perhaps TRBD1 (6 bases). Trimming took off 1 base at V and 3 bases at J, with 28 bases between the two ends. The CDR3 totals 21 residues. Germline V gene data show CDR1 as SEHNR and CDR2 as FQNEAQ (reference sequence). CDR3 nucleotides: TGTGCCAGCAGCTTAGGGACCCAAGCCGGGACACACCGGGACCTCAATCAGCCCCAGCATTTT. Translating gives CASSLGTQAGTHRDLNQPQHF. The full variable domain, rest sourced from reference TRBV7-9 and TRBJ1-5, is DTGVSQNPRHKITKRGQNVTFRCDPISEHNRLYWYRQTLGQGPEFLTYFQNEAQLEKSRLLSDRFSAERPKGSFSTLEIQRTEQGDSAMYLCASSLGTQAGTHRDLNQPQHFGDGTRLSIL.

This clonotype was seen many times. The V and J genes are TRBV9 and TRBJ2-1; D is ambiguous. CDR1 is SGDLS, CDR2 YYNGEE, per germline. Trimming left V 3 bases short and J 6 bases short, with 4 bases between. The CDR3 is 11 amino acids. The CDR3 sequence: CASSETNEQFF. CDR3 coding DNA: TGTGCCAGCAGCGAGACCAATGAGCAGTTCTTC.

This clonotype showed up just a few times. This chain links TRBV7-9 with TRBJ2-1, with 9 bases matching TRBD1. The CDR3 has 14 amino acids. V shed 4 bases and J 9 bases; nucleotides not matched to a gene: 7. The germline V gene encodes CDR1 SEHNR and CDR2 FQNEAQ (reference sequence). CDR3 sequence (DNA): TGTGCCAGCAGCTCCGGGACAGGGTCTGGTGAGCAGTTCTTC. Translated: CASSSGTGSGEQFF.

This clonotype was found many times. The chain has TRBV29-1 and TRBJ1-2; unclear D gene. Germline values: CDR1 SQVTM, CDR2 ANQGSEA. CDR3 length: 13 amino acids. The germline V and J ends were trimmed by 6 bases and 8 bases, with 19 bases remaining between them. The DNA for the CDR3 is TGCAGCGTCGATTCGGCCGGGGTAGGCGGCTACACCTTC. Protein sequence: CSVDSAGVGGYTF. Supplemented by reference TRBV29-1 and TRBJ1-2, the full variable domain reads SAVISQKPSRDICQRGTSLTIQCQVDSQVTMMFWYRQQPGQSLTLIATANQGSEATYESGFVIDKFPISRPNLTFSTLTVSNMSPEDSSIYLCSVDSAGVGGYTFGSGTRLTVV.

This clonotype came up many times. The gene calls are TRBV28 and TRBJ1-4, with D possibly matching TRBD1 (5 bases). Germline V lookup: CDR1 MDHEN, CDR2 SYDVKM. The V end was cut by 8 bases, the J end by 3 bases, with 16 bases between. The CDR3 spans 15 residues. This chain's CDR3 is CASSAGTVSNEKLFF. In DNA, the CDR3 is TGTGCCAGCTCCGCAGGGACGGTCTCTAATGAAAAACTGTTTTTT.

V is TRBV11-1 and J is TRBJ2-7; D is unclear. The germline V gene encodes CDR1 SGHAT and CDR2 FQDESV (reference sequence). V was cut by 4 bases and J by 4 bases, with 11 bases left in between. The CDR3 sequence is 13 residues long. CDR3 in amino acids: CASSSMISYEQYF. CDR3 DNA sequence: TGTGCCAGCAGCTCAATGATATCGTACGAGCAGTACTTC.

This clonotype was observed many times. The rearrangement joins TRBV7-2 to TRBJ2-1, with 8 positions matching TRBD2. Germline V CDR1 and CDR2: SGHTA, FQGNSA. Trimming cost V 2 bases and J 0 bases; bases outside gene matches: 3. This CDR3 has 16 amino acids. CDR3 nucleotides: TGTGCCAGCAGCTTACGGGGGGGGAGCTCCTACAATGAGCAGTTCTTC. Its protein product is CASSLRGGSSYNEQFF.

This clonotype was counted a few times. CDR3 sequence reads: CASSLPRSEQFF. The CDR3 DNA sequence: TGTGCCAGCAGTTTACCTCGTAGCGAGCAGTTCTTC. This chain joins TRBV12-3 or TRBV12-4 and TRBJ2-1; D unresolved. With 2 bases removed from V and 10 bases from J, the gap between germline ends came to 9 bases. The CDR3 has 12 residues.

This clonotype was picked up many times. This rearrangement joins TRBV7-2 to TRBJ2-2, with D perhaps TRBD2 (6 bases). Germline V gene sequence: CDR1 SGHTA, CDR2 FQGNSA. Trimming shortened V by 1 base and J by 8 bases, and 17 bases separated the two germline ends. The CDR3 totals 16 residues. The CDR3 sequence: CASSLGLGRSSGELFF. In DNA, the CDR3 is TGTGCCAGCAGCTTAGGACTAGGACGCTCCTCTGGGGAGCTGTTTTTT.

At least ten counts were recorded for this clonotype. This sequence joins TRBV11-2 and TRBJ1-3; no firm D call. The CDR3 is made up of 16 amino acids. Germline V gene lookup returns CDR1 SGHAT and CDR2 FQNNGV. V lost 2 bases to trimming and J lost 4 bases, with 15 bases between them. The CDR3 reads CASSLIHLGSGNTIYF. Here the CDR3 DNA reads TGTGCCAGCAGCTTAATTCACCTAGGCAGCGGAAACACCATATATTTT.

The V call is TRBV3-1, the J call TRBJ1-1; D perhaps matches TRBD1 (6 bases). The germline V and J ends were trimmed by 1 base and 6 bases, with 12 bases remaining between them. Per the germline V gene, CDR1 is LGHDT and CDR2 is YNNKEL (reference sequence). The CDR3 is made up of 14 amino acids. The CDR3 loop reads CASSQAEGGPEAFF. The DNA for the CDR3 is TGTGCCAGCAGCCAAGCTGAGGGGGGCCCTGAAGCTTTCTTT.

The chain has TRBV5-1 and TRBJ2-3, with D possibly being TRBD2 (6 bases). The CDR3 is made up of 15 amino acids. V was shortened by 0 bases and J by 0 bases, with 8 bases between the two germline ends. Germline CDR1 is SGHRS and CDR2 is YFSETQ. The CDR3 sequence: CASSLDSGSTDTQYF. DNA of the CDR3: TGCGCCAGCAGCTTGGATAGCGGAAGCACAGATACGCAGTATTTT.

V and J are TRBV6-1 and TRBJ1-4, with a tentative D call TRBD1 (5 bases). Trimming shortened V by 7 bases and J by 0 bases, and 15 bases separated the two germline ends. CDR1 and CDR2 (germline): MNHNS, SASEGT. This CDR3 has 16 residues. The CDR3 here is CASNTMDNPTNEKLFF. The DNA for the CDR3 is TGTGCCAGCAATACTATGGACAACCCAACTAATGAAAAACTGTTTTTT.

The chain carries TRBV7-2 and TRBJ2-1; TRBD2 is a possible D gene (6 bases). Trimming removed 1 base at V and 0 bases at J, with 13 bases between. This CDR3 has 17 residues. Germline V gene lookup returns CDR1 SGHTA and CDR2 FQGNSA. CDR3 sequence: CASSLVLGGSSYNEQFF. Here the CDR3 DNA reads TGTGCCAGCAGCTTAGTTCTGGGGGGTAGCTCCTACAATGAGCAGTTCTTC.

This clonotype was found many times. The chain has TRBV12-3 or TRBV12-4 and TRBJ2-4; 8 nucleotides align to TRBD1. With V trimmed by 5 bases and J by 0 bases, 6 bases remained unmatched. The CDR3 length is 16 residues. The CDR3 sequence: CASSRQGLRAKNIQYF. The DNA for the CDR3 is TGTGCCAGCAGTCGACAGGGGCTAAGAGCCAAAAACATTCAGTACTTC.

This clonotype showed up just a few times. The rearrangement links TRBV27 to TRBJ2-2, with 14 bases identical to TRBD2. The CDR3 runs to 17 residues. The V gene end was trimmed by 4 bases and the J gene end by 2 bases; junction bases not matched to a gene: 3. Germline V CDR1 and CDR2: MNHEY, SMNVEV (reference sequence). The CDR3 region has the DNA TGTGCCAGCAGTTGGGGACTAGCGGGGGCTAACACCGGGGAGCTGTTTTTT. As protein: CASSWGLAGANTGELFF.

The chain carries TRBV6-5 and TRBJ1-6; perhaps TRBD1 as D (6 bases). Germline CDR1 is MNHEY and CDR2 is SVGAGI. The CDR3 loop spans 14 amino acids. With 5 bases removed from V and 5 bases from J, the gap between germline ends came to 10 bases. The CDR3 coding sequence is TGTGCCAGCAGTGGGGGCTCTAATAATTCACCCCTCCACTTT. As protein: CASSGGSNNSPLHF.

This sequence joins TRBV9 and TRBJ2-3, with 12 bases identical to TRBD2. Looked up from germline, CDR1 is SGDLS and CDR2 is YYNGEE. The junction had 3 bases not matched to a gene; V was cut back by 4 bases and J by 0 bases. The CDR3 consists of 16 residues. The CDR3 reads CASSPSGRASTDTQYF. Written as DNA, the CDR3 is TGTGCCAGCAGCCCTAGCGGGAGGGCAAGCACAGATACGCAGTATTTT.

This clonotype was found many times. J is TRBJ2-7 and V is TRBV7-9; D not certain. The CDR3 sequence is 15 residues long. The germline gives CDR1 SEHNR, CDR2 FQNEAQ (reference sequence). The ends were cut back, 4 bases at V and 0 bases at J, with 13 bases in the middle. CDR3 sequence (DNA): TGTGCCAGCAGCTACTCAATGACCCCCTCCTACGAGCAGTACTTC. This codes for CASSYSMTPSYEQYF.

With regard to this clonotype: With a much larger clone just one base away, this may be a read error. The gene calls are TRBV11-2 and TRBJ2-1, with 11 bases matching TRBD2. CDR1 and CDR2 from the germline V gene are SGHAT and FQNNGV. The CDR3 has 15 amino acids. The CDR3 nucleotides are TGTGTCAGCAGCTATACTAGCGGGAGCCACAATGAGCAGTTCTTC. This translates into CVSSYTSGSHNEQFF.

This clonotype occurred many times. The J gene is TRBJ2-2, the V gene TRBV20-1; possibly TRBD1 or TRBD2 for D (5 bases each). CDR3 size: 15 residues. Germline V gene sequence: CDR1 DFQATT, CDR2 SNEGSKA (reference sequence). V dropped 5 bases and J dropped 5 bases, with 18 bases sitting between them. The CDR3 loop reads CSAADPGRRTGELFF. The DNA of the CDR3 is TGCAGTGCTGCGGACCCGGGACGTCGAACCGGGGAGCTGTTTTTT.

This clonotype was counted at least ten times. The gene calls are TRBV3-1 and TRBJ2-4, with TRBD2 identical over 7 bases. Germline trimming cut 2 bases from V and 3 bases from J; bases unmatched to any gene: 4. Germline assignment: CDR1 LGHDT and CDR2 YNNKEL (reference sequence). The CDR3 is 15 residues long. For the CDR3, the DNA is TGTGCCAGCAGCCAACCTAGCGGCTTCAAAAACATTCAGTACTTC. As protein: CASSQPSGFKNIQYF.

This clonotype came up many times. The chain joins TRBV3-1 to TRBJ2-1; D is unclear. Germline V gives CDR1 LGHDT, CDR2 YNNKEL (reference sequence). V was trimmed by 3 bases and J by 0 bases, leaving 3 bases between them. This CDR3 comprises 13 residues. The CDR3 nucleotides are TGTGCCAGCAGCCAGAGCTCCTACAATGAGCAGTTCTTC. It is translated as CASSQSSYNEQFF.

V usage is TRBV6-5 and J usage is TRBJ2-7; D is perhaps TRBD1 (6 bases). Germline V gives CDR1 MNHEY, CDR2 SVGAGI. The CDR3 loop spans 16 amino acids. Trimming pared 0 bases from V and 3 bases from J, leaving 15 bases between. This CDR3 reads CASSYSEPGHRYEQYF. The CDR3 coding sequence is TGTGCCAGCAGTTACTCGGAGCCGGGACACCGCTACGAGCAGTACTTC.

The chain couples TRBV4-1 to TRBJ2-1, with TRBD2 identical over 8 bases. The CDR3 totals 15 residues. V lost 4 bases to trimming and J lost 5 bases; unmatched junction nucleotides: 7. From germline, CDR1 is MGHRA and CDR2 YSYEKL. The CDR3 DNA sequence: TGCGCCAGCAGCCCAGGACTAGCAGTCCACAATGAGCAGTTCTTC. This gives the protein CASSPGLAVHNEQFF.

This clonotype was detected ten times or more. The V and J genes are TRBV19 and TRBJ2-1; D uncertain. V was cut by 3 bases and J by 0 bases, with 9 bases left in between. There are 15 residues in the CDR3. Germline V gives CDR1 LNHDA, CDR2 SQIVND (reference sequence). The CDR3 DNA follows: TGTGCCAGTAGTATTAGCAGAAGCTCCTACAATGAGCAGTTCTTC. Protein: CASSISRSSYNEQFF.

In its sample, this clonotype was seen a few times. The chain couples TRBV3-1 to TRBJ2-5; 10 bases fit TRBD2. With 1 base clipped from V and 4 bases from J, the junction kept 6 bases outside the gene matches. Germline lookup yields CDR1 LGHDT and CDR2 YNNKEL (reference sequence). The CDR3 is made up of 16 amino acids. The CDR3 DNA reads as TGTGCCAGCAGCCAAGTCATAGCGGGAGGACCAGAGACCCAGTACTTC. Protein product: CASSQVIAGGPETQYF.

This clonotype was picked up many times. This chain links TRBV6-2 or TRBV6-3 with TRBJ2-3; maybe TRBD2 (5 bases). The CDR3 runs 15 residues. Trimming removed 3 bases from V and 0 bases from J, with 10 bases in between. Looked up from germline, CDR1 is MNHEY and CDR2 is SVGEGT. CDR3 residues: CASSYNLASTDTQYF. CDR3 DNA sequence: TGTGCCAGCAGTTATAACCTAGCTAGCACAGATACGCAGTATTTT.